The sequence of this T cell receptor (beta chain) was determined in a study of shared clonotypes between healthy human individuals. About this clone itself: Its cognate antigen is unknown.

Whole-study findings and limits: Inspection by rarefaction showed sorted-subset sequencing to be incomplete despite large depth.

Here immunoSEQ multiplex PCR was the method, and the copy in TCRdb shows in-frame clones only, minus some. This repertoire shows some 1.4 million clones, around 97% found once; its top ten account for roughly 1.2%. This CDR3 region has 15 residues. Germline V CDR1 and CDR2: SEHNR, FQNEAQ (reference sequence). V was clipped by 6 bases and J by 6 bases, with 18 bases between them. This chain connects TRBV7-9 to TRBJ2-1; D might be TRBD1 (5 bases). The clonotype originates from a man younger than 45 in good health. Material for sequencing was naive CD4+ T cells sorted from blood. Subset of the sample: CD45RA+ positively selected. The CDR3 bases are TGTGCCAGCAGGGTGGGCAGGGTAAAGGTCAATGAGCAGTTCTTC. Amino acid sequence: CASRVGRVKVNEQFF.